The present T cell receptor (beta chain) was sequenced within a study of cytomegalovirus exposure and HLA in healthy donors. Germline CDR1 reads LNHDA; CDR2 reads SQIVND (reference sequence). Losses at the gene ends were 3 bases for V and 5 bases for J; bases not matched to a gene: 6. The CDR3 is made up of 14 amino acids. The PCR used 60 Vbeta and 13 Jbeta primers. The repertoire was sequenced with immunoSEQ multiplex PCR; TCRdb's copy has only in-frame clones and lacks some. Altogether under 130,000 clones are present, about 81% being singletons, with the ten largest covering roughly 1.3%. The study, taken as a whole, reports: Several of the most significant clusters appeared linked to common viral pathogens, based on a later analysis. It was in a later analysis that TCR association rates were seen to vary by HLA locus, highest for DRB1 and lowest for HLA-C.

Though nominally healthy at sampling, donors likely had unrecorded immune exposures. Note on this clone: Its target is not known.

This TCR was recovered from a man aged 25 to 40 in good health and CMV-seronegative. The sequenced sample consisted of PBMCs. The J gene is TRBJ1-1, the V gene TRBV19; 7 bases agree with TRBD1. CDR3 sequence reads: CASSMTGRTTEAFF. Here the CDR3 DNA reads TGTGCCAGTAGTATGACAGGGCGGACGACTGAAGCTTTCTTT.